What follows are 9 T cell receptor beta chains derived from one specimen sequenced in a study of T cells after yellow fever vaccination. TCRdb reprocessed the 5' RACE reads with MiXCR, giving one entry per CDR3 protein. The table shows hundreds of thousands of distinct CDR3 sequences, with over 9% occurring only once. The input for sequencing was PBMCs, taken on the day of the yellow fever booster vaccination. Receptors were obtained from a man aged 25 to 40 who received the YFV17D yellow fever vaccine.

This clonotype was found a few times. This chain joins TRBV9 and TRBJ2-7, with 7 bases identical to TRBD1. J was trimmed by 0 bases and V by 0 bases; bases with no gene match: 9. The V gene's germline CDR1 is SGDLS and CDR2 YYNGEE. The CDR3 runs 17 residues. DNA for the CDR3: TGTGCCAGCAGCGTAGGACCTCCCGGGGACAGCTCCTACGAGCAGTACTTC. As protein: CASSVGPPGDSSYEQYF.

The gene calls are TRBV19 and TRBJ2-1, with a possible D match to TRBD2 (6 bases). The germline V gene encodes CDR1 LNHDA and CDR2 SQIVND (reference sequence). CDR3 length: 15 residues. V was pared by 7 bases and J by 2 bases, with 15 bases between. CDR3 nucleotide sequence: TGTGCCAGTACCCAGGGCGGGGCCCCCTACAATGAGCAGTTCTTC. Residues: CASTQGGAPYNEQFF.

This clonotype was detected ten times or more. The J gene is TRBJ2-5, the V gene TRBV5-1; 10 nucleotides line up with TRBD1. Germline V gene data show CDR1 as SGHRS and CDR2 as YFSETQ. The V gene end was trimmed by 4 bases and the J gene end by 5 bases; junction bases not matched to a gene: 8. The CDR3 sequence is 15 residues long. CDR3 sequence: CASSVPGQGWETQYF. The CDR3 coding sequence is TGCGCCAGCAGCGTACCGGGACAGGGGTGGGAGACCCAGTACTTC.

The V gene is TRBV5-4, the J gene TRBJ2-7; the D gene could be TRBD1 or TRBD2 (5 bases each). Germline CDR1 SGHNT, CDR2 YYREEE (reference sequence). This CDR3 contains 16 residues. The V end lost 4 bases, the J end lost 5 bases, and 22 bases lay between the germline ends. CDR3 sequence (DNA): TGTGCCAGCAGCCCCGGGCCCCGAGGGGATTTCCACGAGCAGTACTTC. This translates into CASSPGPRGDFHEQYF.

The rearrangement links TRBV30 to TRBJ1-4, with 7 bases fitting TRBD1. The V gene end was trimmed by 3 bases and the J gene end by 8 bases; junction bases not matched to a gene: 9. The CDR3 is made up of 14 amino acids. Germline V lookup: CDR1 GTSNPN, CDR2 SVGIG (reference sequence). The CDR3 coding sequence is TGTGCCTGGAGGGCCGGCAGGGGGTTGGAAAAACTGTTTTTT. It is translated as CAWRAGRGLEKLFF. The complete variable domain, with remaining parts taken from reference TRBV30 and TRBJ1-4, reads SQTIHQWPATLVQPVGSPLSLECTVEGTSNPNLYWYRQAAGRGLQLLFYSVGIGQISSEVPQNLSASRPQDRQFILSSKKLLLSDSGFYLCAWRAGRGLEKLFFGSGTQLSVL.

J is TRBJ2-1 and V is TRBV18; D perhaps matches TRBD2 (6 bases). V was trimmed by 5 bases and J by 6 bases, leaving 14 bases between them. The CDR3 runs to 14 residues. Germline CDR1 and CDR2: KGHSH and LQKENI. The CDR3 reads CASSAGPPPNEQFF. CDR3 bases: TGTGCCAGCTCAGCGGGACCCCCCCCCAATGAGCAGTTCTTC.

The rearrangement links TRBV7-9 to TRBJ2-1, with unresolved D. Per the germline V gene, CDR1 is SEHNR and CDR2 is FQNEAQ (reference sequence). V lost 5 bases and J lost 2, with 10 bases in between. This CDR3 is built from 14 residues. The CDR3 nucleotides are TGTGCCAGCAGCCCCGATAGACCCTACAATGAGCAGTTCTTC. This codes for CASSPDRPYNEQFF. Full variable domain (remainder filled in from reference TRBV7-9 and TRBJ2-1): DTGVSQNPRHKITKRGQNVTFRCDPISEHNRLYWYRQTLGQGPEFLTYFQNEAQLEKSRLLSDRFSAERPKGSFSTLEIQRTEQGDSAMYLCASSPDRPYNEQFFGPGTRLTVL.

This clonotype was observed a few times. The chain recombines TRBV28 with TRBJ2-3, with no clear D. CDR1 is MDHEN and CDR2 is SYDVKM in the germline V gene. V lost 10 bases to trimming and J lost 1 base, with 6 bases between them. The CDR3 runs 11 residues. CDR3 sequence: CATQGTDTQYF. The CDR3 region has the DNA TGTGCCACCCAAGGCACAGATACGCAGTATTTT.

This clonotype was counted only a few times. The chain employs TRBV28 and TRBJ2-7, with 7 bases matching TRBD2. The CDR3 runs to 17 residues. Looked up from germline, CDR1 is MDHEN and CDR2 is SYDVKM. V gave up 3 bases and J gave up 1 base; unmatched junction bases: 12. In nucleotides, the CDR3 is TGTGCCAGCAGTTTTTTCGGAGGGCGGGAGTATTCCTACGAGCAGTACTTC. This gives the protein CASSFFGGREYSYEQYF. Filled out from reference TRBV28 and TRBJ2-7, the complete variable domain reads DVKVTQSSRYLVKRTGEKVFLECVQDMDHENMFWYRQDPGLGLRLIYFSYDVKMKEKGDIPEGYSVSREKKERFSLILESASTNQTSMYLCASSFFGGREYSYEQYFGPGTRLTVT.